This TCR beta chain comes out of a study of blood T cell repertoires in COVID-19 (TCRdb year 2020). At the level of the whole study: Collaborator samples came from the United States, Italy and Spain and covered acute and convalescent phases of COVID-19. HLA class I and class II types, where available, came from metadata supplied by the sample provider rather than from assay-based typing. Deeply sampled blood TCRbeta repertoires from subjects exposed to, actively infected with, or recovered from COVID-19 were included in the dataset. The repertoires were made available in a free public database intended to serve as a resource for research on the immune response to SARS-CoV-2. The prospective study material was composed of cDNA or gDNA derived from T cells, B-cell-depleted T cells, or PBMCs. The sample metadata nearly always contained a de-identified subject ID, COVID-19 status, age in years and sex. Samples came from the ongoing ImmuneRACE study (first 160 participants) plus 1,254 subjects from 6 global collaborators. What the study reported, not specific to this receptor: The amount of clinical and demographic metadata varied by source and participant and was provided uncurated.

TCRbeta CDR3 regions were amplified from genomic DNA using the immunoSEQ Assay, a bias-controlled multiplex PCR. In the paper's pipeline: The number of nucleated cells in each sample was estimated by amplification of reference gene primers within the assay. To quantify the absolute abundance of each unique TCRbeta CDR3 rearrangement, sequence reads were collapsed and filtered. For each sample, productive Simpson clonality was calculated by taking the square root of Simpson's diversity index across productive rearrangements. TCRdb re-hosts the immuneACCESS table, in-frame sequences only. Its copies lack some clones; in the studies checked, an unresolved V gene accounts for under half of them, and the cause for the rest is not known. V and J calls and clone size follow that table, whereas D and trimming were derived from the DNA. This sample holds 200,000 or so clones; roughly 76% were observed only once. The leading ten clones occupy roughly an eighth of the sample.

This clone came up a few times. What this receptor recognizes is not known. Base-call qualities are not available, and no considerably larger clone is one nucleotide away. At one collaborating source in Seattle, patients were enrolled during active infection and were followed longitudinally through the course of disease. Collaborating institutions collected whole blood in K2EDTA tubes following their own protocols. For TCRbeta analysis, collaborators shipped samples in one of three forms: frozen whole blood, isolated PBMCs, or DNA extracted from either of those sample types. Reading the germline V gene gives CDR1 MNHEY and CDR2 SVGEGT. Cut back by 2 bases and 6 bases, the V and J ends lie 14 bases apart. The CDR3 holds 15 amino acids from the cysteine to the phenylalanine. The CDR3 DNA has 45 bases and is translated from base 1.

The receptor was derived from an elderly woman with COVID-19, enrolled during active disease. Rearrangement joined TRBV6-2 or TRBV6-3 to TRBJ1-5; 5 matching bases give a weak D call of TRBD1. Specimen: peripheral blood. Here the CDR3 is given as CASSYGGGSFQPQHF. The nucleotides are TGTGCCAGCAGTTACGGTGGGGGGTCCTTTCAGCCCCAGCATTTT.